The 27 T cell receptor beta chains below all came from one sample that was sequenced in a study of T cell responses to AZD1222 COVID-19 vaccine. Only in-frame clones appear in the TCRdb table, and some are missing; sequencing was by immunoSEQ multiplex PCR. The sample carries under 150,000 clones, 70% to 90% recorded once. The material was peripheral blood, obtained on day 0 of AZD1222 vaccination. These receptors were taken from an adult in good health.

This chain connects TRBV6-6 to TRBJ1-2; D call uncertain. The CDR3 sequence is 12 residues long. V lost 6 bases and J 2 bases, leaving 7 bases between the germline ends. The germline gives CDR1 MNHNY, CDR2 SVGAGI (reference sequence). DNA for the CDR3: TGTGCCAGCAGGGACCCCAACTATGGCTACACCTTC. This encodes CASRDPNYGYTF.

CDR3 loop: CASSFTSGNNEQFF. The CDR3, as DNA: TGTGCCAGCAGCTTTACTAGCGGAAACAATGAGCAGTTCTTC. The rearrangement joins TRBV7-3 to TRBJ2-1; 8 nucleotides agree with TRBD2. Germline-derived CDR1 and CDR2 are SGHTA and FQGTGA. The junction had 3 bases not matched to a gene; V was cut back by 3 bases and J by 5 bases. The CDR3 spans 14 residues.

This clone was counted a single time. The rearrangement joins TRBV13 to TRBJ2-1; 9 bases are shared with TRBD2. Per germline, CDR1 PRHDT and CDR2 FYEKMQ (reference sequence). With 5 bases clipped from V and 4 bases from J, the junction kept 12 bases outside the gene matches. CDR3 length: 17 amino acids. This CDR3 is CASSPYHSGSAYNEQFF. The CDR3 DNA is TGTGCCAGCAGCCCTTACCATAGCGGGAGCGCTTACAATGAGCAGTTCTTC.

The rearrangement uses TRBV6-5 and TRBJ1-3; 7 nucleotides agree with TRBD1. This CDR3 spans 15 amino acids. Per germline, CDR1 MNHEY and CDR2 SVGAGI. V dropped 2 bases and J dropped 5; count of bases not matched to a gene: 6. In nucleotides, the CDR3 is TGTGCCAGCAGTTACGCGCAGGGGGAACGAAACACCATATATTTT. Its protein product is CASSYAQGERNTIYF.

This clone appeared a single time. J is TRBJ1-3 and V is TRBV6-1; D perhaps matches TRBD1 (5 bases). V lost 0 bases and J 1 base, leaving 7 bases between the germline ends. CDR3 size: 15 residues. CDR1 and CDR2 from the germline V gene are MNHNS and SASEGT. CDR3 in amino acids: CASSEAPGSGNTIYF. The CDR3 bases are TGTGCCAGCAGTGAAGCCCCAGGGTCTGGAAACACCATATATTTT.

This chain uses TRBV11-2 with TRBJ1-6; D is possibly TRBD1 (5 bases). V was pared by 0 bases and J by 8 bases, with 8 bases between. Germline V gene sequence: CDR1 SGHAT, CDR2 FQNNGV. This CDR3 has 14 residues. CDR3 amino acids: CASSLEPGHSPLHF. The CDR3 DNA is TGTGCCAGCAGCTTAGAACCAGGGCATTCACCCCTCCACTTT.

CDR3 nucleotide sequence: TGTGCCAGCAGCCAACGGCTAGCGGGAGTGCCAGATACGCAGTATTTT. It is translated as CASSQRLAGVPDTQYF. V is TRBV11-2 and J is TRBJ2-3; 10 nucleotides align to TRBD2. In germline, CDR1 is SGHAT, CDR2 FQNNGV. This CDR3 is 16 amino acids long. The ends lost 5 bases at V and 4 bases at J; junction bases unmatched: 9.

This chain uses TRBV7-3 with TRBJ2-2, with 12 bases fitting TRBD2. This CDR3 comprises 17 residues. Trimming at V came to 3 bases and at J to 3 bases, leaving 5 bases not matched to a gene. Germline V CDR1 and CDR2: SGHTA, FQGTGA. DNA for the CDR3: TGTGCCAGCAGCTTGCTAGCGGGAGGGATAGACACCGGGGAGCTGTTTTTT. It codes for CASSLLAGGIDTGELFF.

The genes are TRBV6-5 and TRBJ1-5, with D tentatively TRBD1 (6 bases). The germline CDR1 and CDR2 sequences are MNHEY and SVGAGI. The CDR3 loop spans 13 amino acids. V gave up 9 bases and J gave up 7 bases, with 16 bases separating them. In nucleotides, the CDR3 is TGTGCCAGTACCGGACAGTCCCGCCAGCCCCAGCATTTT. Translation: CASTGQSRQPQHF.

The V call is TRBV10-1, the J call TRBJ1-1, with a weak D call TRBD1 (5 bases). Between the trimmed V and J ends, which lost 7 bases and 0 bases, there was a span of 27 bases. The CDR3 is 19 residues long. Germline assignment: CDR1 WNHNN and CDR2 SYGVQD (reference sequence). The CDR3 is CASTTGTPRETRMNTEAFF. CDR3 bases: TGCGCCAGCACCACCGGGACTCCCAGGGAAACGCGGATGAACACTGAAGCTTTCTTT.

The chain combines TRBV12-3 or TRBV12-4 with TRBJ1-1, with no clear D. V lost 7 bases and J lost 0, with 9 bases in between. The CDR3 spans 13 residues. The CDR3 reads CASNPMLNTEAFF. In nucleotides, the CDR3 is TGTGCCAGCAACCCGATGCTGAACACTGAAGCTTTCTTT.

This chain connects TRBV12-3 or TRBV12-4 to TRBJ1-5; a weak D match, TRBD1 (5 bases). Trimming stripped 6 bases from V and 9 bases from J, with 15 bases between. The CDR3 sequence is 13 residues long. CDR3: CASRHSGNSPQHF. In DNA form, the CDR3 reads TGTGCCAGCAGACATTCAGGGAATTCGCCCCAGCATTTT.

CDR3 region: CASLHSGIGDTQYF. The CDR3 nucleotides read TGCGCCAGCCTCCATAGCGGGATTGGAGATACGCAGTATTTT. The J gene is TRBJ2-3, the V gene TRBV5-1, with 8 bases that match TRBD2. With V trimmed by 7 bases and J by 5 bases, 9 bases remained unmatched. The germline V gene encodes CDR1 SGHRS and CDR2 YFSETQ. The CDR3 is 14 residues long.

In DNA, the CDR3 is TGTGCCAGCAGCGTAGAGGGGGGTAGCAGCTATGGCTACACCTTC. Its protein is CASSVEGGSSYGYTF. This chain joins TRBV9 and TRBJ1-2; D possibly corresponds to TRBD1 (6 bases). The length of the CDR3 is 15 residues. Germline CDR1 reads SGDLS; CDR2 reads YYNGEE. Trimming left V 0 bases short and J 4 bases short, with 13 bases between.

Only one count was recorded for this clone. The chain carries TRBV5-5 and TRBJ2-5, with a weak D call TRBD2 (6 bases). Trimming removed 1 base at V and 5 bases at J, with 12 bases between. This CDR3 comprises 14 residues. CDR1 is SGHKS and CDR2 is YYEKEE in the germline V gene (reference sequence). The CDR3 DNA sequence: TGTGCCAGCAGCTTGTCACCCGCGGGGGAGACCCAGTACTTC. Amino acids: CASSLSPAGETQYF.

The V gene is TRBV6-6, the J gene TRBJ1-3; the D gene is possibly TRBD1 (6 bases). Looked up from germline, CDR1 is MNHNY and CDR2 is SVGAGI (reference sequence). The CDR3 sequence is 17 residues long. Trimming stripped 5 bases from V and 0 bases from J, with 17 bases between. The CDR3 protein is CASSPRGTASSGNTIYF. For the CDR3, the DNA is TGTGCCAGCAGTCCTAGGGGGACGGCGAGCTCTGGAAACACCATATATTTT.

This clone was detected once. The chain carries TRBV7-3 and TRBJ2-1, with D tentatively TRBD1 (7 bases). This CDR3 region has 15 residues. The V gene's germline CDR1 is SGHTA and CDR2 FQGTGA. V was trimmed by 2 bases and J by 2 bases, leaving 10 bases between them. The CDR3 region is CASSLAGQTYNEQFF. In DNA form, the CDR3 reads TGTGCCAGCAGCTTAGCGGGACAGACCTACAATGAGCAGTTCTTC. The whole variable domain, filled in from reference TRBV7-3 and TRBJ2-1, reads GAGVSQTPSNKVTEKGKYVELRCDPISGHTALYWYRQSLGQGPEFLIYFQGTGAADDSGLPNDRFFAVRPEGSVSTLKIQRTERGDSAVYLCASSLAGQTYNEQFFGPGTRLTVL.

V usage is TRBV7-2 and J usage is TRBJ2-6; possible D gene TRBD2, 5 bases. Trimming pared 9 bases from V and 0 bases from J, leaving 12 bases between. CDR1 is SGHTA and CDR2 is FQGNSA in the germline V gene. This CDR3 has 15 residues. The CDR3 spells CARGGRVSGANVLTF. CDR3 DNA: TGTGCCAGAGGAGGACGGGTCTCTGGGGCCAACGTCCTGACTTTC.

The V call is TRBV6-4, the J call TRBJ2-3, with a tentative D call TRBD2 (7 bases). The CDR3 covers 13 residues. Trimming left V 5 bases short and J 6 bases short, with 12 bases between. CDR1 and CDR2 (germline): MRHNA, SNTAGT. The CDR3 sequence is CASSSGEGDTQYF. The CDR3 DNA reads as TGTGCCAGCAGTTCAGGGGAGGGGGATACGCAGTATTTT.

The sample holds many counts of this clone. The chain has TRBV10-1 and TRBJ2-7, with 8 nucleotides matching TRBD1. V lost 3 bases to trimming and J lost 2 bases; unmatched junction nucleotides: 6. Germline loops: CDR1 WNHNN, CDR2 SYGVQD (reference sequence). The CDR3 loop spans 15 amino acids. CDR3 DNA: TGCGCCAGCAGTGATGGGACAGGACGAGCCTACGAGCAGTACTTC. Its translation: CASSDGTGRAYEQYF.

The chain couples TRBV12-3 or TRBV12-4 to TRBJ2-5, with D possibly being TRBD1 (5 bases). The length of the CDR3 is 13 residues. With 3 bases removed from V and 7 bases from J, the gap between germline ends came to 12 bases. The CDR3 loop reads CASSFEQGGTQYF. The CDR3 DNA reads TGTGCCAGCAGTTTTGAGCAGGGCGGGACCCAGTACTTC.

This clone was found once. The chain links TRBV19 to TRBJ1-4, with a weak D call TRBD1 (5 bases). CDR1 is LNHDA, CDR2 SQIVND, per germline (reference sequence). The V gene lost 9 bases and the J gene lost 7 bases, with 18 bases spanning the gap. The CDR3 totals 14 residues. As DNA, the CDR3 is TGTGCCAGCCAGGGAGTCGACAGTACTGAAAAACTGTTTTTT. Amino acids: CASQGVDSTEKLFF.

The gene calls are TRBV5-8 and TRBJ2-1; D remains ambiguous. Between the trimmed V and J ends, which lost 1 base and 15 bases, there was a span of 14 bases. The CDR3 totals 12 residues. Germline V gene lookup returns CDR1 SGHTS and CDR2 YDEGEE. CDR3 nucleotide sequence: TGTGCCAGCAGCTTGATTGTGGGGAATCTGTTCTTC. Its translation: CASSLIVGNLFF.

V usage is TRBV30 and J usage is TRBJ1-2; D not certain. The CDR3 covers 12 residues. Germline V gives CDR1 GTSNPN, CDR2 SVGIG (reference sequence). V lost 0 bases and J lost 8, with 10 bases in between. CDR3: CAWSVVLGGYTF. The CDR3 DNA is TGTGCCTGGAGTGTAGTGCTTGGGGGCTACACCTTC. Supplemented by reference TRBV30 and TRBJ1-2, the full variable domain reads SQTIHQWPATLVQPVGSPLSLECTVEGTSNPNLYWYRQAAGRGLQLLFYSVGIGQISSEVPQNLSASRPQDRQFILSSKKLLLSDSGFYLCAWSVVLGGYTFGSGTRLTVV.

The J gene is TRBJ1-3, the V gene TRBV9, with D hard to call. The V end was cut by 3 bases, the J end by 0 bases, with 10 bases between. From germline, CDR1 is SGDLS and CDR2 YYNGEE. The CDR3 consists of 15 residues. In DNA, the CDR3 is TGTGCCAGCAGCGAGACTTACAGCTCTGGAAACACCATATATTTT. Amino acids: CASSETYSSGNTIYF.

V is TRBV27 and J is TRBJ1-3; 7 bases align to TRBD1. Germline V CDR1 and CDR2: MNHEY, SMNVEV (reference sequence). CDR3 length equals 16 residues. The V and J ends lost 5 bases and 0 bases, in that order; junction bases with no gene match: 7. CDR3 sequence reads: CASSGWTGDSGNTIYF. The CDR3 nucleotides are TGTGCCAGCAGTGGGTGGACAGGAGACTCTGGAAACACCATATATTTT.

The chain has TRBV7-3 and TRBJ2-1; no clear D. CDR3 size: 12 residues. From germline, CDR1 is SGHTA and CDR2 FQGTGA. Trimming removed 4 bases from V and 9 bases from J, with 10 bases in between. The DNA for the CDR3 is TGTGCCAGCAGCTCTTATAGTGGTGAGCAGTTCTTC. Amino acid sequence: CASSSYSGEQFF.